These T cell receptor beta chains were read from a single sample in a study of T cell changes during pregnancy in multiple sclerosis. Assay used: immunoSEQ multiplex PCR; TCRdb lists only in-frame clones, some missing. Of some 76,000 clones listed, around 90% were seen once; the top ten hold roughly 0.29%. Sequenced material: CD4+ T cells from peripheral blood mononuclear cells, taken after pregnancy. The receptors were gathered from a female donor with multiple sclerosis, enrolled in a pregnancy study. The CDR3 runs from the conserved cysteine through the conserved F or W. The order of the fields is J gene, clone size, V gene, CDR3 length, D gene, CDR3 DNA, CDR3 protein. A D gene is named only where the DNA matches it firmly. The size entry is marked missing in some rows and otherwise reads once, few, many or a size class.

j_call: TRBJ2-5
clone_size: NA
v_call: TRBV29-1
cdr3_length: 14
d_call: TRBD1
cdr3_nt: TGCAGCGTTGGCCTCAAGGGGGCGGCGGAGACCCAGTACTTC
cdr3_aa: CSVGLKGAAETQYF

j_call: TRBJ2-3
clone_size: NA
v_call: TRBV6-6
cdr3_length: 15
d_call: TRBD2
cdr3_nt: TGTGCCAGCACCTACGGACTAGCGGCCACAGATACGCAGTATTTT
cdr3_aa: CASTYGLAATDTQYF

j_call: TRBJ2-5
clone_size: once
v_call: TRBV5-4
cdr3_length: 15
d_call: TRBD2
cdr3_nt: TGTGCCAGCAGCTTGAGTGCGGGGGGCGGGGAGACCCAGTACTTC
cdr3_aa: CASSLSAGGGETQYF

j_call: TRBJ2-7
clone_size: once
v_call: TRBV6-4
cdr3_length: 17
d_call: TRBD2
cdr3_nt: TGTGCCAGCAGTGACGAGTCTAGCGGCCTTAGCTCCTACGAGCAGTACTTC
cdr3_aa: CASSDESSGLSSYEQYF

j_call: TRBJ1-1
clone_size: few
v_call: TRBV30
cdr3_length: 17
d_call: NA
cdr3_nt: TGTGCCTGGAGCAACCCCAATAGGTGGCTAGAGAACACTGAAGCTTTCTTT
cdr3_aa: CAWSNPNRWLENTEAFF

j_call: TRBJ2-1
clone_size: NA
v_call: TRBV9
cdr3_length: 15
d_call: TRBD2
cdr3_nt: TGTGCCAGCAGCGGAGCGCGGGGGGCCTCTAATGAGCAGTTCTTC
cdr3_aa: CASSGARGASNEQFF

j_call: TRBJ1-2
clone_size: NA
v_call: TRBV30
cdr3_length: 11
d_call: TRBD1
cdr3_nt: TGTGCCCAGGGGGCTAACTATGGCTACACCTTC
cdr3_aa: CAQGANYGYTF

j_call: TRBJ1-4
clone_size: NA
v_call: TRBV2
cdr3_length: 15
d_call: TRBD1
cdr3_nt: TGTGCCAGCAGTTACCGGACAGGGGGAAGGGAAAAACTGTTTTTT
cdr3_aa: CASSYRTGGREKLFF

j_call: TRBJ2-7
clone_size: NA
v_call: TRBV2
cdr3_length: 13
d_call: NA
cdr3_nt: TGTGCCAGCAGTGAACAGGGCCCCTACGAGCAGTACTTC
cdr3_aa: CASSEQGPYEQYF

j_call: TRBJ2-5
clone_size: NA
v_call: TRBV19
cdr3_length: 12
d_call: NA
cdr3_nt: TGTGCCAGTACACAGGATGGGGAGACCCAGTACTTC
cdr3_aa: CASTQDGETQYF

j_call: TRBJ2-3
clone_size: NA
v_call: TRBV7-3
cdr3_length: 16
d_call: TRBD2
cdr3_nt: TGTGCCAGCAGCTTATTCCCGGGGGGAGCGGGGGGTCCGCAGTATTTT
cdr3_aa: CASSLFPGGAGGPQYF

j_call: TRBJ2-3
clone_size: once
v_call: TRBV6-1
cdr3_length: 17
d_call: TRBD2
cdr3_nt: TGTGCCAGCAGTGCGAGAGCGGGAGGGGTAGCCACAGATACGCAGTATTTT
cdr3_aa: CASSARAGGVATDTQYF

j_call: TRBJ2-7
clone_size: NA
v_call: TRBV4-1
cdr3_length: 13
d_call: TRBD1
cdr3_nt: TGCGCCAGCAGCAGACAGGGGTGGGACGAGCAGTACTTC
cdr3_aa: CASSRQGWDEQYF

j_call: TRBJ1-1
clone_size: NA
v_call: TRBV29-1
cdr3_length: 12
d_call: NA
cdr3_nt: TGCAGCGTTGCACAGGGGAACACTGAAGCTTTCTTT
cdr3_aa: CSVAQGNTEAFF

j_call: TRBJ2-3
clone_size: NA
v_call: TRBV6-1
cdr3_length: 15
d_call: NA
cdr3_nt: TGTGCCAGCAGTGAAGCTTGGGGGAGCGGGGATACGCAGTATTTT
cdr3_aa: CASSEAWGSGDTQYF

j_call: TRBJ2-7
clone_size: NA
v_call: TRBV5-1
cdr3_length: 19
d_call: TRBD2
cdr3_nt: TGCGCCAGCAGCCCCACGGGCGGACTAGCGGGAGTCGTCCCGAGGGAGCAGTACTTC
cdr3_aa: CASSPTGGLAGVVPREQYF

j_call: TRBJ2-2
clone_size: NA
v_call: TRBV5-1
cdr3_length: 18
d_call: TRBD2
cdr3_nt: TGCGCCAGCAGCAGAACGGGACTAGCGGGGGGGACCTCCGGGGAGCTGTTTTTT
cdr3_aa: CASSRTGLAGGTSGELFF

j_call: TRBJ1-1
clone_size: NA
v_call: TRBV5-1
cdr3_length: 15
d_call: TRBD1
cdr3_nt: TGCGCCAGCAGCATGACCGGGACAGGGCGGACTGAAGCTTTCTTT
cdr3_aa: CASSMTGTGRTEAFF

j_call: TRBJ2-5
clone_size: NA
v_call: TRBV28
cdr3_length: 16
d_call: TRBD1
cdr3_nt: TGTGCCAGCAGTTCACCGACGGGACAGGGGGCGAGGGAGCAGTACTTC
cdr3_aa: CASSSPTGQGAREQYF

j_call: TRBJ2-2
clone_size: NA
v_call: TRBV5-1
cdr3_length: 16
d_call: NA
cdr3_nt: TGCGCCAGCAGCTTGGTGGGCCACATGAACACCGGGGAGCTGTTTTTT
cdr3_aa: CASSLVGHMNTGELFF

j_call: TRBJ2-1
clone_size: NA
v_call: TRBV7-2
cdr3_length: 14
d_call: NA
cdr3_nt: TGTGCCAGCAGTCCCGGGACTGTTCGTCGTGAGCAGTTCTTC
cdr3_aa: CASSPGTVRREQFF

j_call: TRBJ2-3
clone_size: NA
v_call: TRBV29-1
cdr3_length: 13
d_call: TRBD2
cdr3_nt: TGCAGCGTTGTCGGGGGGACGGGAGATACGCAGTATTTT
cdr3_aa: CSVVGGTGDTQYF

j_call: TRBJ2-7
clone_size: NA
v_call: TRBV10-3
cdr3_length: 15
d_call: TRBD1
cdr3_nt: TGTGCCATCAGTGAATTAGCCGGGACAGGGTCTCAGCAGTACTTC
cdr3_aa: CAISELAGTGSQQYF

j_call: TRBJ2-5
clone_size: once
v_call: TRBV2
cdr3_length: 14
d_call: TRBD2
cdr3_nt: TGTGCCAGCAGTGGGTGGGCGGGGGGAGAGACCCAGTACTTC
cdr3_aa: CASSGWAGGETQYF

j_call: TRBJ2-3
clone_size: NA
v_call: TRBV5-6
cdr3_length: 17
d_call: TRBD2
cdr3_nt: TGTGCCAGCAGCTTGAGCCCCAGCGGGGGGGCCGCAGATACGCAGTATTTT
cdr3_aa: CASSLSPSGGAADTQYF

j_call: TRBJ2-2
clone_size: once
v_call: TRBV29-1
cdr3_length: 14
d_call: NA
cdr3_nt: TGCAGCGTCGAACAGGGTCAGAACACCGGGGAGCTGTTTTTT
cdr3_aa: CSVEQGQNTGELFF

j_call: TRBJ1-2
clone_size: NA
v_call: TRBV6-1
cdr3_length: 15
d_call: TRBD1
cdr3_nt: TGTGCCAGCAGTGTACCCCGGGACAGCGACTATGGCTACACCTTC
cdr3_aa: CASSVPRDSDYGYTF

j_call: TRBJ2-1
clone_size: NA
v_call: TRBV7-8
cdr3_length: 15
d_call: TRBD2
cdr3_nt: TGTGCCAGCAGCGTAGCAGGATCTAGCGGGGATGAGCAGTTCTTC
cdr3_aa: CASSVAGSSGDEQFF

j_call: TRBJ2-5
clone_size: NA
v_call: TRBV30
cdr3_length: 13
d_call: NA
cdr3_nt: TGTGCCATCGGGTGGGGGGTCCAAGAGACCCAGTACTTC
cdr3_aa: CAIGWGVQETQYF

j_call: TRBJ2-4
clone_size: NA
v_call: TRBV5-5
cdr3_length: 18
d_call: NA
cdr3_nt: TGTGCCAGCAGCGATGGCGGGGCGAGCCCGCTAGCCAAAAACATTCAGTACTTC
cdr3_aa: CASSDGGASPLAKNIQYF

j_call: TRBJ2-5
clone_size: NA
v_call: TRBV10-3
cdr3_length: 14
d_call: TRBD2
cdr3_nt: TGTGCCATCAGTGACCGGACTAGCGGAGAGACCCAGTACTTC
cdr3_aa: CAISDRTSGETQYF

j_call: TRBJ2-1
clone_size: NA
v_call: TRBV4-2
cdr3_length: 19
d_call: TRBD2
cdr3_nt: TGTGCCAGCAGCCAAGAAGGGAGGGGTAGCGGGGGGCCCTACAATGAGCAGTTCTTC
cdr3_aa: CASSQEGRGSGGPYNEQFF

j_call: TRBJ1-6
clone_size: NA
v_call: TRBV19
cdr3_length: 18
d_call: NA
cdr3_nt: TGTGCCAGTAGTTTTATTCCTACAGCAACCGGGGGTAATTCACCCCTCCACTTT
cdr3_aa: CASSFIPTATGGNSPLHF

j_call: TRBJ2-7
clone_size: NA
v_call: TRBV19
cdr3_length: 13
d_call: NA
cdr3_nt: TGTGCCAGTAGTATTGACAGGCAGTACGAGCAGTACTTC
cdr3_aa: CASSIDRQYEQYF

j_call: TRBJ2-1
clone_size: NA
v_call: TRBV30
cdr3_length: 11
d_call: NA
cdr3_nt: TGTGCCTGCCTCAGGGGTGGCGAGCAGTTCTTC
cdr3_aa: CACLRGGEQFF

j_call: TRBJ1-6
clone_size: NA
v_call: TRBV19
cdr3_length: 15
d_call: NA
cdr3_nt: TGTGCCAGTAGAACAGGGACGATCGGGAATTCACCCCTCCACTTT
cdr3_aa: CASRTGTIGNSPLHF

j_call: TRBJ1-4
clone_size: NA
v_call: TRBV30
cdr3_length: 14
d_call: NA
cdr3_nt: TGTGCCTGGAGTGTACAAACAGGGTATGAAAAACTGTTTTTT
cdr3_aa: CAWSVQTGYEKLFF

j_call: TRBJ1-1
clone_size: NA
v_call: TRBV30
cdr3_length: 12
d_call: NA
cdr3_nt: TGTGCCTGGAGTGTAGAGACTTCCGAAGCTTTCTTT
cdr3_aa: CAWSVETSEAFF

j_call: TRBJ1-2
clone_size: NA
v_call: TRBV11-2
cdr3_length: 17
d_call: NA
cdr3_nt: TGTGCCAGCACGCTTGGCAAAGGTGGGGGCCCAATGTATGGCTACACCTTC
cdr3_aa: CASTLGKGGGPMYGYTF

j_call: TRBJ2-3
clone_size: NA
v_call: TRBV7-2
cdr3_length: 16
d_call: TRBD2
cdr3_nt: TGTGCCAGCAGCTTTGCGCCTAGCGGGGGTACAGATACGCAGTATTTT
cdr3_aa: CASSFAPSGGTDTQYF

j_call: TRBJ2-1
clone_size: NA
v_call: TRBV10-1
cdr3_length: 15
d_call: NA
cdr3_nt: TGCGCCAGCAGTCGGGACGGGAGCTCCTACAATGAGCAGTTCTTC
cdr3_aa: CASSRDGSSYNEQFF

j_call: TRBJ1-4
clone_size: once
v_call: TRBV6-1
cdr3_length: 14
d_call: NA
cdr3_nt: TGTGCCAGCAGCGACAGAAATAGGGTTGAAAAACTGTTTTTT
cdr3_aa: CASSDRNRVEKLFF

j_call: TRBJ2-1
clone_size: NA
v_call: TRBV28
cdr3_length: 16
d_call: TRBD2
cdr3_nt: TGTGCCAGCAGTTCGAATAGCGGGAGCTCCTACAATGAGCAGTTCTTC
cdr3_aa: CASSSNSGSSYNEQFF

j_call: TRBJ2-3
clone_size: NA
v_call: TRBV27
cdr3_length: 12
d_call: NA
cdr3_nt: TGTGCCAGCAGTTTCACAGGGTATACGCAGTATTTT
cdr3_aa: CASSFTGYTQYF

j_call: TRBJ2-1
clone_size: NA
v_call: TRBV2
cdr3_length: 15
d_call: NA
cdr3_nt: TGTGCCAGCAGGGACTTAGGGGGGGACGACAATGAGCAGTTCTTC
cdr3_aa: CASRDLGGDDNEQFF

j_call: TRBJ2-3
clone_size: NA
v_call: TRBV2
cdr3_length: 11
d_call: TRBD1
cdr3_nt: TGTGCCAGCAGGACAGGGGATACGCAGTATTTT
cdr3_aa: CASRTGDTQYF

j_call: TRBJ2-1
clone_size: NA
v_call: TRBV5-4
cdr3_length: 17
d_call: TRBD2
cdr3_nt: TGTGCCAGCAGCGACGGGACTAGCGGGGGCCTCTACAATGAGCAGTTCTTC
cdr3_aa: CASSDGTSGGLYNEQFF

j_call: TRBJ2-1
clone_size: NA
v_call: TRBV15
cdr3_length: 15
d_call: NA
cdr3_nt: TGTGCCACCAGCCGGGACAAGAGCTCCTACAATGAGCAGTTCTTC
cdr3_aa: CATSRDKSSYNEQFF

j_call: TRBJ1-1
clone_size: NA
v_call: TRBV30
cdr3_length: 16
d_call: NA
cdr3_nt: TGTGCCTGGACCAGACCAGGGGTCATGAGGGACACTGAAGCTTTCTTT
cdr3_aa: CAWTRPGVMRDTEAFF